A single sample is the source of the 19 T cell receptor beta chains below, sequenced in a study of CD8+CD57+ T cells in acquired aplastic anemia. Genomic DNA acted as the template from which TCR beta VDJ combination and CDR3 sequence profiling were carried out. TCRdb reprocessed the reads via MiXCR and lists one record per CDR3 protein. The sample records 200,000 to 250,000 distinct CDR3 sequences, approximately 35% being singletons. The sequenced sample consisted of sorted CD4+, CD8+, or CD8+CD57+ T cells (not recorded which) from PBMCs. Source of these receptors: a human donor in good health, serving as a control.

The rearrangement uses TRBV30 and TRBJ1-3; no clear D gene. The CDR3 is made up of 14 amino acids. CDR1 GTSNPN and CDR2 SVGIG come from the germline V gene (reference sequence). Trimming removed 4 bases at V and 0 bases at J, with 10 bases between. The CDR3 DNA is TGTGCCTGGAATCCTGGCAGCTCTGGAAACACCATATATTTT. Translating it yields CAWNPGSSGNTIYF.

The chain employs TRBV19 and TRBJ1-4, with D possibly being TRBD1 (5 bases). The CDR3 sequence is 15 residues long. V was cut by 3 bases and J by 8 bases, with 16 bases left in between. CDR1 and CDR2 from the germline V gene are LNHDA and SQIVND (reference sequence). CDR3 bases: TGTGCCAGTAGTATGTCGGGACCTCCCGGAGAAAAACTGTTTTTT. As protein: CASSMSGPPGEKLFF.

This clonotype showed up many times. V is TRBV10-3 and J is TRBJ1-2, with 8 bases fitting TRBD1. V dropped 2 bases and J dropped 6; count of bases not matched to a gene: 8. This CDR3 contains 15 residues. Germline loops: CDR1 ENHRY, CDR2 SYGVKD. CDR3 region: CAISEAGGVYDGYTF. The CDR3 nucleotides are TGTGCCATCAGTGAGGCAGGGGGCGTTTATGATGGCTACACCTTC.

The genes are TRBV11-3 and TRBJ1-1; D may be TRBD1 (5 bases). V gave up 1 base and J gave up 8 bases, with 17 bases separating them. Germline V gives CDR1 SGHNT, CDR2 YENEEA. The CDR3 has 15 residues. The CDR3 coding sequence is TGTGCCAGCAGCTTAGTTCCCCAGACAGCACAAGAAGCTTTCTTT. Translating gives CASSLVPQTAQEAFF.

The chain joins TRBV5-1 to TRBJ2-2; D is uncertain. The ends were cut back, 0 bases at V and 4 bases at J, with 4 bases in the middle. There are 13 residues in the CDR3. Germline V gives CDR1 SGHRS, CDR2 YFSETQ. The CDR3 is CASSLASTGELFF. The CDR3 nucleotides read TGCGCCAGCAGCTTGGCCAGCACCGGGGAGCTGTTTTTT.

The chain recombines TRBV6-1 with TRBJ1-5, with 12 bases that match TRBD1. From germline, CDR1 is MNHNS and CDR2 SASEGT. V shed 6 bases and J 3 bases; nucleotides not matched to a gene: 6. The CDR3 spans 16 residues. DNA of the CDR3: TGTGCCAGCAGCGAACCGGGACAGGGGGCCAATCAGCCCCAGCATTTT. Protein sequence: CASSEPGQGANQPQHF.

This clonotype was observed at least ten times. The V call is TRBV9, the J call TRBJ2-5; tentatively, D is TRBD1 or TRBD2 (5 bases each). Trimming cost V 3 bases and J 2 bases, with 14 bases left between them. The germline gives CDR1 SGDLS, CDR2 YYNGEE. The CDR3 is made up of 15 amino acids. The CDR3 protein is CASSAGLEGQETQYF. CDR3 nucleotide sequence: TGTGCCAGCAGCGCCGGACTTGAGGGGCAAGAGACCCAGTACTTC.

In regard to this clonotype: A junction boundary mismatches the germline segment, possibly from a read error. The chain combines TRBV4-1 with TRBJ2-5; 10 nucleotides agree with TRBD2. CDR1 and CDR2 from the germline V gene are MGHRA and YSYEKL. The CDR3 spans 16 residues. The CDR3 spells CGSSPRTSGVQETQYF. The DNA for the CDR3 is TGCGGCAGCAGCCCCAGGACTAGCGGAGTGCAAGAGACCCAGTACTTC.

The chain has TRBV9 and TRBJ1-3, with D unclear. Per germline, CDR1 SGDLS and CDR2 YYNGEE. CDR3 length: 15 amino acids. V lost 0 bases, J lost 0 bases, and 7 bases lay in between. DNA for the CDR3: TGTGCCAGCAGCGTAGGACCCGACTCTGGAAACACCATATATTTT. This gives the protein CASSVGPDSGNTIYF.

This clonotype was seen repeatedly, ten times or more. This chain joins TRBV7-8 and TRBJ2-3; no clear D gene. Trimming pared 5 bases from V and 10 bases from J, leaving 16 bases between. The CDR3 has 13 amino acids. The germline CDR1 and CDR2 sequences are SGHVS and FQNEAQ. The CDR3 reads CASSLSYETPQYF. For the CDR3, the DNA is TGTGCCAGCAGCCTTAGTTATGAGACTCCGCAGTATTTT.

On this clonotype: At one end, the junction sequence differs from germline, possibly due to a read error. The CDR3 spells CANSRYSPGVLGQPQHF. CDR3 bases: TGTGCCAACAGTCGATACTCACCTGGGGTTCTCGGACAGCCCCAGCATTTT. This rearrangement joins TRBV27 to TRBJ1-5; D not resolved. Germline loops: CDR1 MNHEY, CDR2 SMNVEV (reference sequence). The CDR3 has 17 residues.

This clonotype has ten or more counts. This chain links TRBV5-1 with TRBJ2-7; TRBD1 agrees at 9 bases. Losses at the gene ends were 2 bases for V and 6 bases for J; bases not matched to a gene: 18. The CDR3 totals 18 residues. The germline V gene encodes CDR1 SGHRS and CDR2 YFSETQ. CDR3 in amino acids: CASSLPTGGEEVTREQYF. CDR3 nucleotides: TGCGCCAGCAGCTTACCTACAGGGGGCGAAGAGGTGACCCGCGAGCAGTACTTC.

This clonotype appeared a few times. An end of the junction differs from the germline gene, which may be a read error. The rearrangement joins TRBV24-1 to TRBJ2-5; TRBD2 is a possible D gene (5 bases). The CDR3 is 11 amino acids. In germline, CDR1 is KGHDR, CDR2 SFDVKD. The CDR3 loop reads CATGEGMVQYF. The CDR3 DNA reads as TGTGCCACCGGTGAGGGTATGGTCCAGTACTTC.

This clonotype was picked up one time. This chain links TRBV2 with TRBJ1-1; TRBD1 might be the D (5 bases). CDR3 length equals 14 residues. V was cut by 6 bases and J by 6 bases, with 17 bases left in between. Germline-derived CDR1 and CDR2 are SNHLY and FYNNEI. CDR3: CASSQVRGFAEAFF. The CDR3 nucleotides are TGTGCCAGCAGCCAAGTTCGGGGCTTCGCTGAAGCTTTCTTT.

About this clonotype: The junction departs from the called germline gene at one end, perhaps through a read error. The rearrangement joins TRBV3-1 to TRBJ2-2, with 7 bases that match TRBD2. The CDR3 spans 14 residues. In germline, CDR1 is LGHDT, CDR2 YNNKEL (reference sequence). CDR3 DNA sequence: TGTGCCAGCAGCCCAAACAGCGGGAACGGGGAGCTGTTTTTC. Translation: CASSPNSGNGELFF. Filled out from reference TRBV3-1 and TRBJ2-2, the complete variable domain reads DTAVSQTPKYLVTQMGNDKSIKCEQNLGHDTMYWYKQDSKKFLKIMFSYNNKELIINETVPNRFSPKSPDKAHLNLHINSLELGDSAVYFCASSPNSGNGELFFGEGSRLTVL.

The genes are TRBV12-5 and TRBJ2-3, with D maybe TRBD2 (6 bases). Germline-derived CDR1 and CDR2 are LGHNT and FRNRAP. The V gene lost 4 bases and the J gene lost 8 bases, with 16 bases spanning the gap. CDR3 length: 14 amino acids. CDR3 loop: CASGSSGRIATQYF. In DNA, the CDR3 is TGTGCTAGTGGTTCGTCAGGGAGGATCGCTACGCAGTATTTT.

CDR3 in amino acids: CASSIDTGSGNTIYF. In DNA, the CDR3 is TGTGCCAGTAGTATAGATACAGGGTCTGGAAACACCATATATTTT. V and J are TRBV19 and TRBJ1-3; maybe TRBD1 (6 bases). The CDR3 runs 15 residues. The germline V and J ends were trimmed by 0 bases and 1 base, with 7 bases remaining between them. The germline gives CDR1 LNHDA, CDR2 SQIVND (reference sequence). Together with reference TRBV19 and TRBJ1-3, the CDR3 gives the full variable domain: DGGITQSPKYLFRKEGQNVTLSCEQNLNHDAMYWYRQDPGQGLRLIYYSQIVNDFQKGDIAEGYSVSREKKESFPLTVTSAQKNPTAFYLCASSIDTGSGNTIYFGEGSWLTVV.

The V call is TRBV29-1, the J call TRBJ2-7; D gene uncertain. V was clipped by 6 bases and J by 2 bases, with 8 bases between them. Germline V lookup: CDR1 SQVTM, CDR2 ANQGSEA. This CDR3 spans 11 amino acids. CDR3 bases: TGCAGCGTCGGAGAGACCTACGAGCAGTACTTC. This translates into CSVGETYEQYF.

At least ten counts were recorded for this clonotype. CDR3 in amino acids: CASSIGGRVGGYTF. CDR3 in DNA: TGTGCCAGTAGTATAGGAGGTAGGGTTGGTGGCTACACCTTC. The chain has TRBV19 and TRBJ1-2, with no clear D. Trimming removed 1 base at V and 7 bases at J, with 13 bases between. This CDR3 spans 14 amino acids. Germline V CDR1 and CDR2: LNHDA, SQIVND (reference sequence).